Presented here are 9 T cell receptor beta chains from one specimen sequenced in a study of cytomegalovirus exposure and HLA in healthy donors. Primers: 60 Vbeta forward and 13 Jbeta reverse. The data were produced by immunoSEQ multiplex PCR, yet TCRdb's version contains in-frame clones alone and is incomplete. The sample records 200,000 to 250,000 clones, about 89% being singletons. Sequences were obtained from PBMCs. The source is a woman under 30 in good health and CMV-seronegative.

The J gene is TRBJ2-7, the V gene TRBV29-1; TRBD1 agrees at 9 bases. This CDR3 has 11 residues. Trimming removed 7 bases from V and 5 bases from J; junction bases left unmatched: 3. The V gene's germline CDR1 is SQVTM and CDR2 ANQGSEA. CDR3 loop: CSATGGNEQYF. As DNA, the CDR3 is TGCAGCGCGACAGGGGGGAACGAGCAGTACTTC.

The chain carries TRBV2 and TRBJ2-5, with 12 nucleotides matching TRBD2. CDR3 size: 16 residues. CDR1 SNHLY and CDR2 FYNNEI come from the germline V gene. J was trimmed by 5 bases and V by 3 bases; bases with no gene match: 7. The chain's CDR3 is CASSEGMLAGGETQYF. The CDR3 DNA reads TGTGCCAGCAGTGAGGGAATGCTAGCGGGAGGGGAGACCCAGTACTTC.

V and J are TRBV20-1 and TRBJ2-1; D might be TRBD2 (5 bases). Germline V CDR1 and CDR2: DFQATT, SNEGSKA (reference sequence). This CDR3 is built from 11 residues. V shed 6 bases and J shed 8 bases, with 11 bases lying between them. The CDR3 protein is CSARNGDEQFF. The CDR3, as DNA: TGCAGTGCCCGAAACGGGGATGAGCAGTTCTTC.

The V call is TRBV6-5, the J call TRBJ2-2; TRBD2 agrees at 7 bases. Trimming removed 6 bases from V and 0 bases from J; junction bases left unmatched: 4. The CDR3 covers 15 residues. The germline V gene has CDR1 MNHEY and CDR2 SVGAGI. CDR3: CASSRGGANTGELFF. CDR3 bases: TGTGCCAGCAGCCGCGGGGGAGCGAACACCGGGGAGCTGTTTTTT.

The chain employs TRBV2 and TRBJ2-5; TRBD2 agrees at 11 bases. The closer fit of TRBJ2-7 to the DNA end suggests the J call may be wrong. The CDR3 loop spans 19 amino acids. The germline CDR1 and CDR2 sequences are SNHLY and FYNNEI. The DNA for the CDR3 is TGTGCCAGCAGAGGACCGGGACAGGGATTACTAGCGGGGGTCTACGAGCAGTACTTC. Encoded protein: CASRGPGQGLLAGVYEQYF.

The chain uses TRBV14 and TRBJ1-2; D possibly corresponds to TRBD1 (6 bases). The CDR3 length is 18 residues. From germline, CDR1 is SGHDN and CDR2 FVKESK. V lost 0 bases and J 4 bases, leaving 21 bases between the germline ends. The CDR3 DNA sequence: TGTGCCAGCAGCCAAGATCCCAGGACAGCCTCCCTCCCCTATGGCTACACCTTC. Translation: CASSQDPRTASLPYGYTF. Variable domain in full (rest from reference TRBV14 and TRBJ1-2): EAGVTQFPSHSVIEKGQTVTLRCDPISGHDNLYWYRRVMGKEIKFLLHFVKESKQDESGMPNNRFLAERTGGTYSTLKVQPAELEDSGVYFCASSQDPRTASLPYGYTFGSGTRLTVV.

This sequence joins TRBV27 and TRBJ2-7; D is possibly TRBD1 (6 bases). CDR3 length equals 12 residues. V lost 6 bases to trimming and J lost 5 bases, with 11 bases between them. Germline lookup yields CDR1 MNHEY and CDR2 SMNVEV (reference sequence). DNA of the CDR3: TGTGCCAGCAGGCAGGGGTTCGACGAGCAGTACTTC. Residues: CASRQGFDEQYF.

The sample holds one count of this clone. The chain joins TRBV6-5 to TRBJ1-2, with D perhaps TRBD1 (6 bases). The ends were cut back, 2 bases at V and 3 bases at J, with 13 bases in the middle. The germline gives CDR1 MNHEY, CDR2 SVGAGI. The CDR3 contains 15 residues. CDR3 nucleotide sequence: TGTGCCAGCAGTTACCCGAACAGGGCCGACTATGGCTACACCTTC. Encoded protein: CASSYPNRADYGYTF.

This clone has just a few counts. This chain links TRBV25-1 with TRBJ2-4; possible D gene TRBD1, 5 bases. The CDR3 consists of 14 residues. Trimming stripped 3 bases from V and 7 bases from J, with 13 bases between. CDR1 is MGHDK, CDR2 SYGVNS, per germline. As DNA, the CDR3 is TGTGCCAGCAGTGAGGTAGGGGCCAGGAACATTCAGTACTTC. Translated: CASSEVGARNIQYF.